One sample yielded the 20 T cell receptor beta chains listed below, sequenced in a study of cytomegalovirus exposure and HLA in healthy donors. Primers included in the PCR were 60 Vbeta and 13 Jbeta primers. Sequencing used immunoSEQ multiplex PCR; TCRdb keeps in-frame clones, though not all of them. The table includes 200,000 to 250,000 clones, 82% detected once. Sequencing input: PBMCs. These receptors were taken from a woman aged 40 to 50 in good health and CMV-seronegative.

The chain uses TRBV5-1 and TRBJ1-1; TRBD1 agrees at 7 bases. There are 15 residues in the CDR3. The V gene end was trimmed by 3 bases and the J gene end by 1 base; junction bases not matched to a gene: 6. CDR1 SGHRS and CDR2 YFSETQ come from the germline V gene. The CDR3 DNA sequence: TGCGCCAGCAGCTGGGGGTGGACAGGGAACACTGAAGCTTTCTTT. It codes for CASSWGWTGNTEAFF. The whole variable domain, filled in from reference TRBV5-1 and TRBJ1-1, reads KAGVTQTPRYLIKTRGQQVTLSCSPISGHRSVSWYQQTPGQGLQFLFEYFSETQRNKGNFPGRFSGRQFSNSRSEMNVSTLELGDSALYLCASSWGWTGNTEAFFGQGTRLTVV.

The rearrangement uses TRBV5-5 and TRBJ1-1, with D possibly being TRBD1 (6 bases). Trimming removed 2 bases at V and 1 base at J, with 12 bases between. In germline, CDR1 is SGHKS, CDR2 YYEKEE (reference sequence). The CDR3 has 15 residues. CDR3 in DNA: TGTGCCAGCAGCTTAATAGACAGGACGAACACTGAAGCTTTCTTT. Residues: CASSLIDRTNTEAFF. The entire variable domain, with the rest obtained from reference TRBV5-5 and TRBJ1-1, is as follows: DAGVTQSPTHLIKTRGQQVTLRCSPISGHKSVSWYQQVLGQGPQFIFQYYEKEERGRGNFPDRFSARQFPNYSSELNVNALLLGDSALYLCASSLIDRTNTEAFFGQGTRLTVV.

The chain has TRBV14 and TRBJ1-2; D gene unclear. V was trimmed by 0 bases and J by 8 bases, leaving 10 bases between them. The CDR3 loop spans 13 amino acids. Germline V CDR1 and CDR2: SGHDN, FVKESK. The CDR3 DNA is TGTGCCAGCAGCCAAGAATTCGCTAGGGGCTACACCTTC. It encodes CASSQEFARGYTF.

CDR3 DNA: TGTGCCAGCTACGTATCGACTAGCGGGAGGGGCAGGGATGAGCAGTTCTTC. It encodes CASYVSTSGRGRDEQFF. The chain recombines TRBV18 with TRBJ2-1; the match to TRBD2 covers 14 bases. The CDR3 has 17 residues. The trim removed 7 bases at V and 8 bases at J, leaving 13 bases unmatched. CDR1 is KGHSH, CDR2 LQKENI, per germline.

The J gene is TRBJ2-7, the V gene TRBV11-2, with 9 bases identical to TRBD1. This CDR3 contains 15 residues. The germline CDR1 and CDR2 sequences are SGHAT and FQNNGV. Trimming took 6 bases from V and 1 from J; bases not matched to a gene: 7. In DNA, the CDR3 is TGTGCCAGCAGTCTTACTGGGACAGGGTCCTACGAGCAGTACTTC. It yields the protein CASSLTGTGSYEQYF.

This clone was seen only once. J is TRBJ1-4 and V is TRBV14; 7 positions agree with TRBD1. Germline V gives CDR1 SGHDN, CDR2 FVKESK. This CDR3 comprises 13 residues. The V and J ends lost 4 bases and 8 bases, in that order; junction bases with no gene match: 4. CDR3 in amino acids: CASSLGTAEKLFF. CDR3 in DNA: TGTGCCAGCAGCCTGGGGACAGCAGAAAAACTGTTTTTT.

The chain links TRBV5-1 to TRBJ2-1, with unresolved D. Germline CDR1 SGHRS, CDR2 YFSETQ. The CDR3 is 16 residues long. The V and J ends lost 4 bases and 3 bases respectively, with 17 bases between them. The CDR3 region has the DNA TGCGCCAGCAGCCCTGAGCGTATCGGTTACTACAATGAGCAGTTCTTC. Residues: CASSPERIGYYNEQFF.

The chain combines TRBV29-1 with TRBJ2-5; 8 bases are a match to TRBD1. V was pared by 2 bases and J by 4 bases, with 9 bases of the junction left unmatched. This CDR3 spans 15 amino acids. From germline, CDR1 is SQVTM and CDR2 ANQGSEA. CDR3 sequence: CSVELLTGVGETQYF. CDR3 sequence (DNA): TGCAGCGTTGAATTACTGACAGGGGTAGGAGAGACCCAGTACTTC.

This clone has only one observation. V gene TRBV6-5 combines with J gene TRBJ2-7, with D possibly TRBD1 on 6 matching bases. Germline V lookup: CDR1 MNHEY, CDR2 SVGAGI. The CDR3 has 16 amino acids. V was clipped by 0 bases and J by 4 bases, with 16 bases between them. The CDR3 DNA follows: TGTGCCAGCAGTTACTCGAGGGACACATACTCGTACGAGCAGTACTTC. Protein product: CASSYSRDTYSYEQYF.

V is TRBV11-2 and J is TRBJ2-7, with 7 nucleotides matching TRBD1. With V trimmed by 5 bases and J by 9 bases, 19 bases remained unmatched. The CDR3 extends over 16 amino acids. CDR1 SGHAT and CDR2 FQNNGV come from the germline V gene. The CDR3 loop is CASSVQIDRARFGQYF. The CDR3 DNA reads TGTGCCAGCAGCGTTCAAATAGACAGGGCTCGGTTCGGGCAGTACTTC. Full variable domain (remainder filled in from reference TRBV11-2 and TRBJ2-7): EAGVAQSPRYKIIEKRQSVAFWCNPISGHATLYWYQQILGQGPKLLIQFQNNGVVDDSQLPKDRFSAERLKGVDSTLKIQPAKLEDSAVYLCASSVQIDRARFGQYFGPGTRLTVT.

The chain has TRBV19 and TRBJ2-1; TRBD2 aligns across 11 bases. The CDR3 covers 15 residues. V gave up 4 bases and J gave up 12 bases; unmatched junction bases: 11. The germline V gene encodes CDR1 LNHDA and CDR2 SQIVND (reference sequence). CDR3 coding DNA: TGTGCCAGTAGTAGACCGGGACTAGCGGCGCGCGGGCAGTTCTTC. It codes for CASSRPGLAARGQFF.

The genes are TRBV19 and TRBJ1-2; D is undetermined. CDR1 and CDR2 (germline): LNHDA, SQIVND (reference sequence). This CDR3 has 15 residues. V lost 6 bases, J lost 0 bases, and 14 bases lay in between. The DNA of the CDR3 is TGTGCCAGTAGGCAGGCAATTTCCACTAACTATGGCTACACCTTC. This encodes CASRQAISTNYGYTF.

This chain's CDR3 is CASIRRLATMVGETQYF. CDR3 nucleotides: TGTGCCAGCATTCGACGACTAGCGACCATGGTGGGGGAGACCCAGTACTTC. The chain joins TRBV28 to TRBJ2-5; the match to TRBD2 covers 8 bases. This CDR3 is 17 amino acids long. The germline V gene encodes CDR1 MDHEN and CDR2 SYDVKM. With 7 bases clipped from V and 5 bases from J, the junction kept 18 bases outside the gene matches.

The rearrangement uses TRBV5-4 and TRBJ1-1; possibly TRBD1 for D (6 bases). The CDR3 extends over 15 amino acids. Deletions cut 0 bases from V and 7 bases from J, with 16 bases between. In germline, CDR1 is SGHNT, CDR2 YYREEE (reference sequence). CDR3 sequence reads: CASSLVSGQLFEAFF. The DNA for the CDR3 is TGTGCCAGCAGCTTGGTGTCTGGACAGTTATTTGAAGCTTTCTTT.

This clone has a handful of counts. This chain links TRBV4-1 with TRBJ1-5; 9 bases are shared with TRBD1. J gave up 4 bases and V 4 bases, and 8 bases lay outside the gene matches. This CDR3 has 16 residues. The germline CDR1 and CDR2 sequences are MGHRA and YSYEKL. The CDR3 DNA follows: TGCGCCAGCAGCCCCTTTGGCGACAGGGGGAATCAGCCCCAGCATTTT. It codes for CASSPFGDRGNQPQHF.

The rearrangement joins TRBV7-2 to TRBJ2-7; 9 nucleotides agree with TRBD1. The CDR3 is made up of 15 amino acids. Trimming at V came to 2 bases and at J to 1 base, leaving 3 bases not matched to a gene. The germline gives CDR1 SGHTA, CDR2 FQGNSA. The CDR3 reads CASSLSTGGSYEQYF. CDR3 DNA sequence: TGTGCCAGCAGCTTATCGACAGGGGGGTCCTACGAGCAGTACTTC.

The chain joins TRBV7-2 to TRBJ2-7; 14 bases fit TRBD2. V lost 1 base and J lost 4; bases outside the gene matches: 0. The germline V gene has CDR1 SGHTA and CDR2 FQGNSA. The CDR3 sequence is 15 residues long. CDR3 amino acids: CASSLGLAGGYEQYF. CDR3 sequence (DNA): TGTGCCAGCAGCTTAGGACTAGCGGGAGGGTACGAGCAGTACTTC.

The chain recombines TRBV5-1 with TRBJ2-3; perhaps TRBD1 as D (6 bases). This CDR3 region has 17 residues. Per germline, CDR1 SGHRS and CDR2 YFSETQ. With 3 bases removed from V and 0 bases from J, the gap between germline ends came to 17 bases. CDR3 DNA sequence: TGCGCCAGCAGCTACAGACAGGCTGGACCAAGCACAGATACGCAGTATTTT. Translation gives CASSYRQAGPSTDTQYF.

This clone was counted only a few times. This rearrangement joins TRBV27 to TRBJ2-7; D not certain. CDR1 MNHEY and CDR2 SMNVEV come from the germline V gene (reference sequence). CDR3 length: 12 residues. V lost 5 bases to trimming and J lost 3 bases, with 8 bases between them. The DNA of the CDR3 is TGTGCCAGCAGTAATAACGGCTACGAGCAGTACTTC. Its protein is CASSNNGYEQYF.

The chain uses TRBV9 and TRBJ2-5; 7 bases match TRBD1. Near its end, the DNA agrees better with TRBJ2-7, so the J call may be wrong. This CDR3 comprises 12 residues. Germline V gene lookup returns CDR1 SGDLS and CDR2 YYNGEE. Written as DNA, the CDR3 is TGTGCCAGCAGCGGACAGGGTTACGAGCAGTACTTC. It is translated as CASSGQGYEQYF.